The rows below give T cell receptor beta chains drawn from one sample of a study of tumor and adjacent non-tumor tissue in lung cancer. TCRdb redid the calling of the multiplex PCR reads with MiXCR, one entry per CDR3 protein. This sample has about 80,000 distinct CDR3 sequences, with 55% to 80% found just once. The sample comprised lung tumor tissue. These receptors all come from a woman aged 35 to 49 with non-small cell lung cancer. Both conserved end residues are part of each CDR3. A D gene is named only where the DNA matches it firmly. Clone size is stated in some rows and not others, as once, few, many or a class when expanded.

clone size	V gene	D gene	J gene	CDR3 protein	CDR3 DNA
once	TRBV20-1	.	TRBJ2-1	CNASSLMGGLSEQFF	TGCAATGCTAGTTCGTTAATGGGTGGACTTAGTGAGCAGTTCTTC
many	TRBV6-1	TRBD2	TRBJ2-7	CASSEVAGGPYEQYF	TGTGCCAGCAGTGAAGTGGCGGGAGGGCCCTACGAGCAGTACTTC
.	TRBV4-1	.	TRBJ2-1	CASIQGGRLTGNGNEQFF	TGCGCCAGCATCCAAGGGGGTAGACTAACGGGAAATGGCAATGAGCAGTTCTTC
.	TRBV29-1	.	TRBJ2-1	CSISFDNEQLF	TGCAGCATTTCCTTCGACAATGAGCAGCTCTTC
.	TRBV11-3	.	TRBJ1-1	CASEWSGNGNSEAFF	TGTGCCAGCGAATGGTCGGGTAATGGGAACAGTGAAGCTTTCTTT
.	TRBV6-2/TRBV6-3	.	TRBJ2-3	CVSSLGSGRGATQYF	TGTGTCAGCAGTTTGGGCTCGGGGCGAGGTGCTACGCAGTATTTT
.	TRBV5-4	.	TRBJ2-7	CASRLPTDNCEQYF	TGTGCCAGCCGCCTCCCGACCGACAACTGCGAGCAGTACTTC
.	TRBV29-1	.	TRBJ2-5	CSGEWEATQYF	TGCAGCGGAGAGTGGGAGGCGACGCAGTACTTC
many	TRBV6-5	.	TRBJ1-1	CASSYMAAPEAFF	TGTGCCAGCAGTTACATGGCGGCCCCTGAAGCTTTCTTT
.	TRBV20-1	.	TRBJ2-1	CSYLSGTDYNEQFF	TGCAGTTATCTCTCGGGGACGGACTACAATGAGCAGTTCTTT
many	TRBV5-1	.	TRBJ2-3	CASSLESITDTQYF	TGCGCCAGCAGCTTGGAATCTATCACAGATACGCAGTATTTT
.	TRBV12-3/TRBV12-4	.	TRBJ2-2	CANSGQTGELFF	TGTGCCAACAGTGGGCAAACCGGGGAACTGTTTTTT
.	TRBV4-1	.	TRBJ2-2	CARGGSGTGELFF	TGCGCCAGAGGGGGATCGGGCACCGGGGAGCTGTTTTTT
many	TRBV5-1	.	TRBJ2-5	CASSLDETQYF	TGCGCCAGCAGCTTGGACGAGACCCAGTACTTC
once	TRBV20-1	.	TRBJ2-2	CSAPPGHDTVKLFF	TGCAGTGCTCCGCCGGGACATGACACTGTGAAGCTGTTTTTT
many	TRBV7-9	TRBD2	TRBJ2-3	CASSSPSGGTTDTQYF	TGTGCCAGCAGCTCCCCTAGCGGGGGGACCACAGATACGCAGTATTTT
many	TRBV20-1	TRBD2	TRBJ2-7	CSATTGTSGYEQYF	TGCAGTGCTACGACGGGGACTAGCGGGTACGAGCAGTACTTC
many	TRBV6-5	.	TRBJ1-4	CASSLENRGKLFF	TGTGCCAGCAGTTTGGAGAACCGGGGAAAACTGTTTTTT
.	TRBV5-4	TRBD2	TRBJ2-5	CANSLLAEGLEETQYF	TGTGCCAACAGCTTGCTAGCGGAGGGGCTAGAAGAGACCCAGTACTTC
.	TRBV20-1	.	TRBJ2-7	CSVRKDTGEQNF	TGCAGTGTTAGAAAGGACACGGGAGAGCAGAACTTC
once	TRBV11-2	TRBD2	TRBJ2-1	CASTPDANGRTREQFF	TGTGCCAGCACCCCAGACGCTAACGGGAGGACCAGGGAGCAGTTCTTC
.	TRBV20-1	TRBD2	TRBJ2-3	CSADLTTGLAGGHLQYF	TGCAGTGCCGACCTCACCACTGGACTAGCTGGGGGTCACTTGCAGTATTTT
.	TRBV4-2	.	TRBJ1-5	CANSQDGADNQPQHF	TGTGCCAACAGCCAAGACGGGGCCGACAATCAGCCCCAGCATTTT
.	TRBV10-1	TRBD1	TRBJ2-3	CPTRDRGSKDTQYF	TGCCCCACCAGGGACAGGGGGTCCAAGGATACGCAGTATTTT
.	TRBV28	.	TRBJ2-7	CASSLLTGRVEQYF	TGTGCCAGCAGTTTACTGACAGGTCGGGTCGAACAGTACTTC
.	TRBV6-2/TRBV6-3	TRBD1	TRBJ1-5	CATRSTGGGGQPQHF	TGTGCTACCAGGTCGACAGGGGGTGGGGGTCAGCCCCAGCATTTT
.	TRBV6-5	.	TRBJ1-1	CAISSLGRDIEAFF	TGTGCCATCAGCAGCCTAGGACGGGACATTGAAGCTTTCTTT